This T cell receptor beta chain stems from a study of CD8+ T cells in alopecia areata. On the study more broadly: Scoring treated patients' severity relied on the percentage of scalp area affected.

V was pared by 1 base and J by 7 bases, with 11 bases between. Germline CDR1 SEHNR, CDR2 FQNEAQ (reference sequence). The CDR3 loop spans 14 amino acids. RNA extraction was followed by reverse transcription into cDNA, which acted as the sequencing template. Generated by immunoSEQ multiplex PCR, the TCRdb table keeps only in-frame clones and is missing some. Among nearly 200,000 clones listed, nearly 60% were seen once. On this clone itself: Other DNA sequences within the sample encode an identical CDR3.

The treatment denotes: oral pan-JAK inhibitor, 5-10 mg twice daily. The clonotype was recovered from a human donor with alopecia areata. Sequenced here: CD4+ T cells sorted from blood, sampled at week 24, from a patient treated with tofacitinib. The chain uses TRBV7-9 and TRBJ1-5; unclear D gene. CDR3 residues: CASSLDGSWQPQHF. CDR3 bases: TGTGCCAGCAGCTTAGATGGGTCCTGGCAGCCCCAGCATTTT.